These 9 T cell receptor beta chains came from one sample sequenced in a study of blood T cell repertoires in COVID-19. TCRdb's copy holds only in-frame clones and misses some; the assay was immunoSEQ multiplex PCR. Among approximately 210,000 clones, about four fifths were seen once, and the ten largest hold over 9.5%. Source material: peripheral blood. The receptors derive from a woman aged 40 to 50 with acute or convalescent COVID-19.

This clone was counted once. This chain links TRBV9 with TRBJ2-7; 8 bases line up with TRBD2. CDR1 is SGDLS, CDR2 YYNGEE, per germline. The CDR3 runs 16 residues. The V and J ends lost 2 bases and 3 bases, in that order; junction bases with no gene match: 10. CDR3 sequence: CASSVYGGGFLYEQYF. CDR3 nucleotides: TGTGCCAGCAGCGTTTATGGCGGGGGGTTCCTCTACGAGCAGTACTTC.

V gene TRBV5-1 combines with J gene TRBJ2-5, with 10 positions matching TRBD2. This CDR3 comprises 18 residues. The V and J ends lost 5 bases and 4 bases, in that order; junction bases with no gene match: 17. CDR1 and CDR2 (germline): SGHRS, YFSETQ. CDR3 in DNA: TGCGCCAGCAGGAGCTCGGGGCCTAGCGGGAGTTTTGGAGAGACCCAGTACTTC. It translates to CASRSSGPSGSFGETQYF. Drawing the rest from reference TRBV5-1 and TRBJ2-5, the complete variable domain is KAGVTQTPRYLIKTRGQQVTLSCSPISGHRSVSWYQQTPGQGLQFLFEYFSETQRNKGNFPGRFSGRQFSNSRSEMNVSTLELGDSALYLCASRSSGPSGSFGETQYFGPGTRLLVL.

This clone has a single count. The rearrangement joins TRBV7-3 to TRBJ2-3; D perhaps matches TRBD1 (6 bases). Germline V CDR1 and CDR2: SGHTA, FQGTGA. V gave up 3 bases and J gave up 6 bases, with 13 bases separating them. The CDR3 spans 14 residues. The CDR3 nucleotides are TGTGCCAGCAGCTTCAGGGCCCAGGGGGATACGCAGTATTTT. It specifies CASSFRAQGDTQYF.

This rearrangement joins TRBV6-5 to TRBJ2-2, with D possibly TRBD2 on 6 matching bases. CDR1 MNHEY and CDR2 SVGAGI come from the germline V gene. V was cut by 1 base and J by 5 bases, with 14 bases left in between. The CDR3 spans 16 residues. The CDR3: CASSYLGGYRTGELFF. In DNA, the CDR3 is TGTGCCAGCAGTTACTTAGGAGGGTATCGGACCGGGGAGCTGTTTTTT.

V gene TRBV5-4 combines with J gene TRBJ1-2, with TRBD1 identical over 8 bases. Looked up from germline, CDR1 is SGHNT and CDR2 is YYREEE (reference sequence). Germline trimming cut 1 base from V and 4 bases from J; bases unmatched to any gene: 3. The CDR3 is made up of 14 amino acids. The DNA for the CDR3 is TGTGCCAGCAGCTTGACAGGGGGAGGCTATGGCTACACCTTC. Amino acids: CASSLTGGGYGYTF.

V is TRBV6-2 or TRBV6-3 and J is TRBJ1-1, with D possibly TRBD1 on 5 matching bases. CDR1 and CDR2 from the germline V gene are MNHEY and SVGEGT. The V end lost 3 bases, the J end lost 2 bases, and 13 bases lay between the germline ends. The CDR3 runs 15 residues. Written as DNA, the CDR3 is TGTGCCAGCAGTTATGGGGGGATGGGAAACACTGAAGCTTTCTTT. Protein product: CASSYGGMGNTEAFF.

The J gene is TRBJ1-1, the V gene TRBV27; 8 positions match TRBD1. The CDR3 contains 13 residues. Germline lookup yields CDR1 MNHEY and CDR2 SMNVEV (reference sequence). J gave up 9 bases and V 5 bases, and 8 bases lay outside the gene matches. The CDR3 spells CASSPRTGGQAFF. CDR3 in DNA: TGTGCCAGCAGTCCCCGAACAGGGGGGCAAGCTTTCTTT.

This chain links TRBV9 with TRBJ2-7, with 10 nucleotides matching TRBD1. Germline V gives CDR1 SGDLS, CDR2 YYNGEE. V was clipped by 0 bases and J by 3 bases; unmatched bases: 6. CDR3 length: 16 amino acids. As DNA, the CDR3 is TGTGCCAGCAGCGTAGGACCGGGACAGGGGCTCTACGAGCAGTACTTC. Translating it yields CASSVGPGQGLYEQYF.

The chain employs TRBV15 and TRBJ2-1; 12 bases match TRBD2. The CDR3 spans 16 residues. V shed 3 bases, J shed 6 bases, and the junction held 6 bases outside the gene matches. Germline CDR1 LNHNV, CDR2 YYDKDF (reference sequence). For the CDR3, the DNA is TGTGCCACCAGCAGCCTCTCTAGCGGGAGGGCCAATGAGCAGTTCTTC. Translation gives CATSSLSSGRANEQFF.